Below, 31 T cell receptor beta chains from the same sample are listed, as sequenced in a study of CXCR3-negative and CXCR3-positive naive CD8 T cells. The study made its TRB cDNA libraries by 5' RACE, adding UMI labels. TCRdb re-called the 5' RACE reads; every CDR3 protein appears as one record, without DNA. The sample table sets out tens of thousands of distinct CDR3 sequences. Source material: naive CXCR3- CD8+ T cells from blood. Subset: CD45RO-CCR7+CD27+CD95- naive CD8+ T cells lacking CXCR3 (TNR3-). The receptor set was obtained from a human donor in good health. Some clones in this sample may be carry-over from other donors' samples.

The J gene is TRBJ1-5, the V gene TRBV28; lacking DNA, the TRBD1 call made by TCRdb goes unchecked. CDR1 and CDR2 (germline): MDHEN, SYDVKM. The CDR3 covers 16 residues. CDR3 loop: CASRVRQGAFNQPQHF.

The rearrangement joins TRBV5-1 to TRBJ2-1; TCRdb proposes TRBD1, but this gene call is untestable without DNA. Germline assignment: CDR1 SGHRS and CDR2 YFSETQ. This CDR3 has 21 amino acids. CDR3 sequence reads: CASSLEITGQGRYVMPNEQFF. The full variable domain, with the rest looked up from reference TRBV5-1 and TRBJ2-1, is KAGVTQTPRYLIKTRGQQVTLSCSPISGHRSVSWYQQTPGQGLQFLFEYFSETQRNKGNFPGRFSGRQFSNSRSEMNVSTLELGDSALYLCASSLEITGQGRYVMPNEQFFGPGTRLTVL.

This chain connects TRBV28 to TRBJ2-5; lacking DNA, the TRBD1 call made by TCRdb goes unchecked. The CDR3 has 15 amino acids. In germline, CDR1 is MDHEN, CDR2 SYDVKM. The CDR3 sequence: CASSFQGARWETQYF.

The chain recombines TRBV10-3 with TRBJ2-7; TCRdb's D call of TRBD1 is untestable without DNA. The germline V gene encodes CDR1 ENHRY and CDR2 SYGVKD. This CDR3 has 15 amino acids. CDR3 sequence: CAISESGDRTYEQYF.

The V and J genes are TRBV21-1 and TRBJ1-5. TRBV21-1 is classified as a pseudogene. The CDR3 totals 15 residues. This chain's CDR3 is CASSKGDYSNQPQHF.

The chain links TRBV7-9 to TRBJ1-6; lacking DNA, the TRBD1 call made by TCRdb goes unchecked. This CDR3 spans 15 amino acids. Germline CDR1 reads SEHNR; CDR2 reads FQNEAQ (reference sequence). The CDR3 sequence: CASSSRDRGNSPLHF.

The chain has TRBV7-6 and TRBJ2-1; there is no DNA to check the TCRdb D call of TRBD2. Germline CDR1 SGHVS, CDR2 FNYEAQ. There are 15 residues in the CDR3. The CDR3 protein is CASSFLAGGDNEQFF. Full variable domain (rest looked up from reference TRBV7-6 and TRBJ2-1): GAGVSQSPRYKVTKRGQDVALRCDPISGHVSLYWYRQALGQGPEFLTYFNYEAQQDKSGLPNDRFSAERPEGSISTLTIQRTEQRDSAMYRCASSFLAGGDNEQFFGPGTRLTVL.

The V gene is TRBV7-9, the J gene TRBJ2-1; without DNA, the TCRdb call of TRBD1 cannot be checked. Germline V gives CDR1 SEHNR, CDR2 FQNEAQ (reference sequence). The CDR3 runs 13 residues. The chain's CDR3 is CASSADSYNEQFF.

The gene calls are TRBV30 and TRBJ1-2; TCRdb gives TRBD1 as the D gene, but with no DNA this cannot be confirmed. CDR3 length: 12 residues. The germline CDR1 and CDR2 sequences are GTSNPN and SVGIG (reference sequence). CDR3 region: CAWSPPADGYTF.

The chain carries TRBV7-2 and TRBJ2-2. The CDR3 spans 17 residues. The germline CDR1 and CDR2 sequences are SGHTA and FQGNSA. The CDR3 protein is CASSLVRYTSNTGELFF.

The J gene is TRBJ2-5, the V gene TRBV7-8; TCRdb returns TRBD1, unconfirmable since there is no DNA. Germline V gene data show CDR1 as SGHVS and CDR2 as FQNEAQ. There are 14 residues in the CDR3. The CDR3 sequence: CASSYMTGQETQYF. Full variable domain (remainder filled in from reference TRBV7-8 and TRBJ2-5): GAGVSQSPRYKVAKRGQDVALRCDPISGHVSLFWYQQALGQGPEFLTYFQNEAQLDKSGLPSDRFFAERPEGSVSTLKIQRTQQEDSAVYLCASSYMTGQETQYFGPGTRLLVL.

The chain combines TRBV4-3 with TRBJ2-5; TCRdb designates TRBD1, a call that cannot be tested without DNA. Germline V gives CDR1 LGHNA, CDR2 YSLEER. This CDR3 has 17 residues. CDR3 loop: CASSQNGQGEVRETQYF.

CDR3 sequence reads: CASMPGQGPYNEQFF. The chain recombines TRBV19 with TRBJ2-1; TCRdb's D call of TRBD1 is untestable without DNA. CDR3 length: 15 residues. Germline V gene sequence: CDR1 LNHDA, CDR2 SQIVND (reference sequence). Using reference TRBV19 and TRBJ2-1 for the parts outside the CDR3, the full variable domain is DGGITQSPKYLFRKEGQNVTLSCEQNLNHDAMYWYRQDPGQGLRLIYYSQIVNDFQKGDIAEGYSVSREKKESFPLTVTSAQKNPTAFYLCASMPGQGPYNEQFFGPGTRLTVL.

The rearrangement uses TRBV7-9 and TRBJ2-1. This CDR3 contains 14 residues. Germline assignment: CDR1 SEHNR and CDR2 FQNEAQ (reference sequence). CDR3 in amino acids: CASRHEQISAEQFF.

The chain couples TRBV12-3 or TRBV12-4 to TRBJ2-7; TCRdb's assignment of TRBD2 cannot be checked, as there is no DNA. This CDR3 region has 16 residues. This CDR3 is CASSLPYGSGGFEQYF.

The chain employs TRBV29-1 and TRBJ2-1. Germline V CDR1 and CDR2: SQVTM, ANQGSEA. There are 15 residues in the CDR3. The CDR3 is CSVEGVGITYNEQFF.

This chain connects TRBV7-8 to TRBJ1-2; the D call of TRBD1 rests on TCRdb alone, since no DNA is present to check it. The CDR3 length is 16 residues. The germline V gene has CDR1 SGHVS and CDR2 FQNEAQ. CDR3: CASSLLRGTGRFGYTF. Filled out from reference TRBV7-8 and TRBJ1-2, the complete variable domain reads GAGVSQSPRYKVAKRGQDVALRCDPISGHVSLFWYQQALGQGPEFLTYFQNEAQLDKSGLPSDRFFAERPEGSVSTLKIQRTQQEDSAVYLCASSLLRGTGRFGYTFGSGTRLTVV.

This CDR3 reads CASSPSGSSYNEQFF. The chain is built from TRBV7-9 and TRBJ2-1. The CDR3 runs 15 residues. The germline gives CDR1 SEHNR, CDR2 FQNEAQ (reference sequence). The whole variable domain, filled in from reference TRBV7-9 and TRBJ2-1, reads DTGVSQNPRHKITKRGQNVTFRCDPISEHNRLYWYRQTLGQGPEFLTYFQNEAQLEKSRLLSDRFSAERPKGSFSTLEIQRTEQGDSAMYLCASSPSGSSYNEQFFGPGTRLTVL.

V is TRBV28 and J is TRBJ2-3; the TCRdb call, TRBD2, lacks DNA for checking. This CDR3 comprises 18 residues. The V gene's germline CDR1 is MDHEN and CDR2 SYDVKM. CDR3 in amino acids: CASSLTSSGGLTTDTQYF.

This sequence joins TRBV28 and TRBJ1-4. The CDR3 extends over 16 amino acids. The germline gives CDR1 MDHEN, CDR2 SYDVKM. The CDR3 reads CASSPSYGVGSEKLFF.

This chain links TRBV15 with TRBJ2-1; the TRBD2 assignment by TCRdb is unverifiable without DNA. The CDR3 consists of 17 residues. Germline V gene data show CDR1 as LNHNV and CDR2 as YYDKDF (reference sequence). This CDR3 is CATSRGYSGGASNEQFF. Together with reference TRBV15 and TRBJ2-1, the CDR3 gives the full variable domain: DAMVIQNPRYQVTQFGKPVTLSCSQTLNHNVMYWYQQKSSQAPKLLFHYYDKDFNNEADTPDNFQSRRPNTSFCFLDIRSPGLGDTAMYLCATSRGYSGGASNEQFFGPGTRLTVL.

The V and J genes are TRBV12-3 or TRBV12-4 and TRBJ2-7; with no DNA, the TCRdb D assignment of TRBD1 cannot be verified. The CDR3 contains 12 residues. The CDR3 loop is CASGTPGYEQYF.

This chain connects TRBV7-6 to TRBJ2-1. The CDR3 sequence is 13 residues long. Germline-derived CDR1 and CDR2 are SGHVS and FNYEAQ. The CDR3 spells CASSLALSNEQFF. The full variable domain, in which reference TRBV7-6 and TRBJ2-1 provide the parts outside the CDR3, is GAGVSQSPRYKVTKRGQDVALRCDPISGHVSLYWYRQALGQGPEFLTYFNYEAQQDKSGLPNDRFSAERPEGSISTLTIQRTEQRDSAMYRCASSLALSNEQFFGPGTRLTVL.

The rearrangement uses TRBV7-7 and TRBJ1-4. Germline V CDR1 and CDR2: SSHAT, FNYEAQ (reference sequence). This CDR3 contains 13 residues. CDR3 in amino acids: CASSPTTNEKLFF.

The V gene is TRBV7-9, the J gene TRBJ2-5; as DNA is missing, the TRBD1 call by TCRdb cannot be tested. CDR3 length: 17 amino acids. The V gene's germline CDR1 is SEHNR and CDR2 FQNEAQ (reference sequence). The CDR3 loop reads CASSLAGPGQGWETQYF.

The rearrangement uses TRBV7-9 and TRBJ1-3. This CDR3 region has 13 residues. From germline, CDR1 is SEHNR and CDR2 FQNEAQ (reference sequence). This CDR3 reads CASSAVGGNTIYF.

This chain uses TRBV27 with TRBJ2-7; TCRdb lists TRBD1, though no DNA is available to test this call. The germline CDR1 and CDR2 sequences are MNHEY and SMNVEV (reference sequence). There are 14 residues in the CDR3. The CDR3 sequence: CASSPPGAGREQYF.

The J gene is TRBJ2-3, the V gene TRBV7-2. The CDR3 loop spans 15 amino acids. Per the germline V gene, CDR1 is SGHTA and CDR2 is FQGNSA. The CDR3 sequence: CASSLCGEFTDTQYF.

CDR3 sequence reads: CASSYRGYGTGELFF. J is TRBJ2-2 and V is TRBV6-6. This CDR3 is 15 amino acids long. Looked up from germline, CDR1 is MNHNY and CDR2 is SVGAGI (reference sequence).

CDR3 loop: CASTQGGTYYNEQFF. The chain carries TRBV28 and TRBJ2-1; as DNA is missing, the TRBD2 call by TCRdb cannot be tested. The CDR3 extends over 15 amino acids. CDR1 and CDR2 (germline): MDHEN, SYDVKM.

CDR3 loop: CSVEKGQGNEQFF. The chain recombines TRBV29-1 with TRBJ2-1; the TCRdb D gene call, TRBD1, has no DNA to confirm it. Germline values: CDR1 SQVTM, CDR2 ANQGSEA. CDR3 length: 13 residues.